This record looks at one T cell receptor beta chain sequence and its context. Its antigen is unknown. These data originate in a study of cytotoxic CD8 clonotypes in ibrutinib-treated CLL. Looking at the study overall: Specimens for response were gathered following a median 12 months of therapy, spanning 6 to 36.

Study-level points and caveats: Higher circulating CD8+ T-cell counts strongly accompanied higher baseline clonality, above age-matched healthy donors.

CDR1 SNHLY and CDR2 FYNNEI come from the germline V gene. The CDR3 loop spans 16 amino acids. V was shortened by 6 bases and J by 3 bases, with 21 bases between the two germline ends. Deep sequencing aimed at 1 in 200,000 to 1 in 1 million T cells' resolution. Using immunoSEQ multiplex PCR, the repertoire was profiled, and TCRdb retains in-frame clones only, with some absent. The data show tens of thousands of clones, about half seen once. The chain is built from TRBV2 and TRBJ2-7; D may match TRBD1 or TRBD2 (6 bases each). This clonotype was sampled from a human donor with chronic lymphocytic leukemia. The specimen was PBMCs, collected after 12 months of ibrutinib treatment. The CDR3 coding sequence is TGTGCCAGCAGAGGGGCCAGGGGACTGAGAGGCTACGAGCAGTACTTC. This gives the protein CASRGARGLRGYEQYF.